This T cell receptor (beta chain) was observed in a study of T cells in Graves' hyperthyroidism and ophthalmopathy. Findings and limits, study-wide: Ophthalmopathy was distinguished from stable hyperthyroidism by 13 V-J signatures.

In regard to this clonotype: Its antigen is not identified.

The V gene's germline CDR1 is SGHVS and CDR2 FNYEAQ. Trimming cost V 5 bases and J 2 bases; bases outside gene matches: 9. The CDR3 totals 17 residues. The CDR3 regions of TCR beta were amplified from RNA transcripts. The TCR CDR3 was amplified in a first-round RT-PCR using the HTBI primer set. TCRdb fed the multiplex PCR reads into MiXCR, producing one record per CDR3 protein. This sample has some 620,000 distinct CDR3 sequences; roughly 15% occur once, and the top ten carry 3.8%. Patients counted as stable if ophthalmopathy did not develop within 18 months. Reasons for excluding patients were uncontrolled infection, other autoimmune disease, pregnancy or lactation. Orbital computed tomography, thyroid ultrasound, serum thyroxine and TRAb, and clinical symptoms together informed the diagnoses.

Sequencing was carried out using blood. This chain connects TRBV7-6 to TRBJ2-6; 7 bases map to TRBD1. This clonotype was obtained from a woman in her twenties or thirties with Graves' hyperthyroidism. The DNA of the CDR3 is TGTGCCAGCAGCGTTAACGACAGGGACCCTGGGGCCAACGTCCTGACTTTC. Protein product: CASSVNDRDPGANVLTF.